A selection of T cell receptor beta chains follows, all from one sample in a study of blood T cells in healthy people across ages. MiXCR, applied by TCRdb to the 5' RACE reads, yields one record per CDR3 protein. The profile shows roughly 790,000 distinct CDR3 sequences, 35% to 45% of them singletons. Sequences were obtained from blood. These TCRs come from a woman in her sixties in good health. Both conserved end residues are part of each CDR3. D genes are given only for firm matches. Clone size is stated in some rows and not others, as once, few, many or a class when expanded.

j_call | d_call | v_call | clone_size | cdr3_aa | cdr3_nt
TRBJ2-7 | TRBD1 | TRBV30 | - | CAWSPGGHLYEQYF | TGTGCCTGGAGTCCAGGGGGTCATTTGTACGAGCAGTACTTC
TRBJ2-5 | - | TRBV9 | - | CASSVETGNLPYERYF | TGTGCCAGCAGCGTTGAGACAGGCAATCTACCCTACGAGCGGTACTTC
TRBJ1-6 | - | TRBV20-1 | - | CSTDTGSSYNSPLHF | TGCAGTACAGATACAGGGTCGTCCTATAATTCACCCCTCCACTTT
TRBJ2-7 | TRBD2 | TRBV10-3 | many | CAISESGGSSYEQYF | TGTGCCATCAGTGAGTCGGGCGGGAGCTCCTACGAGCAGTACTTC
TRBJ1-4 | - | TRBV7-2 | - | CASSLGPGRADEKLFF | TGTGCCAGCAGCTTAGGCCCGGGACGGGCGGATGAAAAACTGTTTTTT
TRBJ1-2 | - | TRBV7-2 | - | CAGSLWQEGYGYTF | TGTGCCGGCAGCTTATGGCAGGAGGGCTATGGCTACACCTTC
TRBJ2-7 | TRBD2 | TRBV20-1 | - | CSAIRTSGAYEQYF | TGCAGTGCTATAAGGACTAGCGGGGCCTACGAGCAGTACTTC
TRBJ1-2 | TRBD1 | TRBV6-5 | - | CASRPTQDRGIGYTF | TGTGCCAGCCGTCCTACTCAAGACAGGGGAATAGGCTACACCTTC
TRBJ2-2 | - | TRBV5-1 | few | CASSRGPIGDTGELFF | TGCGCCAGCAGCCGCGGACCGATCGGCGACACCGGGGAGCTGTTTTTT
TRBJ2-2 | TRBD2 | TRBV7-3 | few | CASSLTVAGVRELFF | TGTGCCAGCAGCTTAACGGTAGCGGGAGTTCGGGAGCTGTTTTTT
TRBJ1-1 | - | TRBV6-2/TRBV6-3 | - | CASSYDLGGRAFF | TGTGCCAGCAGTTACGATTTGGGTGGAAGAGCTTTCTTT
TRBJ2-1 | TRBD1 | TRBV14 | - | CASRPLGQGNNAQFF | TGTGCCAGCAGACCCCTTGGACAGGGGAATAACGCCCAGTTCTTC
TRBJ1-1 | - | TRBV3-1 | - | CASSRVGPPNTEAFF | TGTGCCAGCAGCCGGGTCGGACCGCCCAACACTGAAGCTTTCTTT
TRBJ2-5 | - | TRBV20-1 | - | CSASAGHQETQYF | TGCAGTGCTAGTGCCGGCCACCAAGAGACCCAGTACTTC
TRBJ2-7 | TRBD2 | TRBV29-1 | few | CSVDLGTSGSYEQYF | TGCAGCGTTGATTTAGGGACTAGCGGTTCCTACGAGCAGTACTTC
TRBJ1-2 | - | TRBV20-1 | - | CSARGSGTYGGYTF | TGCAGTGCTAGAGGTTCCGGAACCTATGGGGGCTACACCTTC
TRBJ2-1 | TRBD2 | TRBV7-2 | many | CASVSGTNSYNEQFF | TGTGCCAGCGTCTCAGGGACTAACTCCTACAATGAGCAGTTCTTC
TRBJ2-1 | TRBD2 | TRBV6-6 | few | CASSYGLAGAYNEQFF | TGTGCCAGCAGTTATGGGTTGGCGGGAGCTTACAATGAGCAGTTCTTC
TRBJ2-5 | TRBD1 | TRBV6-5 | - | CASREGGREETQYF | TGTGCCAGCAGAGAAGGGGGCAGGGAGGAGACCCAGTACTTC
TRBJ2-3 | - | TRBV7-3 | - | CASSLQPSTDTQYF | TGTGCCAGCAGCTTACAGCCTAGCACAGATACGCAGTATTTT
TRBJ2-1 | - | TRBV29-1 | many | CSVEDSWNEAKQFF | TGCAGCGTTGAAGACTCCTGGAATGAGGCTAAACAGTTCTTC
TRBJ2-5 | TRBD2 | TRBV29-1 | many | CSVEAGGMETQYF | TGCAGCGTTGAAGCGGGAGGGATGGAGACCCAGTACTTC
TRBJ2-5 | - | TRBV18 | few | CASSPDSEPRETQYF | TGTGCCAGCTCTCCGGACAGCGAACCCCGGGAGACCCAGTACTTC
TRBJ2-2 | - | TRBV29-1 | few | CSGRVWQGTNTGELFF | TGCAGCGGTCGTGTTTGGCAGGGGACGAACACCGGGGAGCTGTTTTTT
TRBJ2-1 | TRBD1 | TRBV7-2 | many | CASSADRSLRSEQFF | TGTGCCAGCAGCGCGGACAGGAGTCTTAGGAGTGAGCAGTTCTTC
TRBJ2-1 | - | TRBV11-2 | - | CASSLGGKRFF | TGTGCCAGCAGCTTAGGTGGGAAACGGTTCTTC
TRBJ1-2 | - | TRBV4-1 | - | CASSQDWGTDGYTF | TGCGCCAGCAGCCAAGATTGGGGCACAGATGGCTACACCTTC
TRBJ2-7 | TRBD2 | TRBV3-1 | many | CASTKGLAGTYEQYF | TGTGCCAGCACCAAGGGGCTAGCGGGGACCTACGAGCAGTACTTC
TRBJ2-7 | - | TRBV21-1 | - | CASSKVRDRAYEQYF | TGTGCCAGCAGCAAAGTGAGGGACAGGGCGTACGAGCAGTACTTC
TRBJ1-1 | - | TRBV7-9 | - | CASSLSLGGGTEAFF | TGTGCCAGCAGCTTATCCCTCGGGGGAGGCACTGAAGCTTTCTTT
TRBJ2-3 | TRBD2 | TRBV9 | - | CASGLAGAVDTQYF | TGTGCCAGCGGGCTAGCGGGAGCTGTAGATACGCAGTATTTT
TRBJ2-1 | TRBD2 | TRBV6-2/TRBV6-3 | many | CASSYSGAGGIYNEQFF | TGTGCCAGCAGTTACTCAGGAGCGGGGGGGATCTACAATGAGCAGTTCTTC
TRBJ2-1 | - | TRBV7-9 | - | CASSLVLGRDNEQFF | TGTGCCAGCAGCTTGGTCTTGGGCAGGGACAATGAGCAGTTCTTC
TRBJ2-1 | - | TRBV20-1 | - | CSANPRGSGRGEQFF | TGCAGTGCTAATCCCCGGGGTAGCGGCAGGGGTGAGCAGTTCTTC
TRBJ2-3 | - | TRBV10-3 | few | CAIGASGTDTQYF | TGTGCCATCGGGGCTAGCGGCACAGATACGCAGTATTTT